This T cell receptor (beta chain) is drawn from a study of T cell responses to AZD1222 COVID-19 vaccine. Whole-study results and caveats: Only a handful of AZD1222 recipients were seropositive at baseline. Clonal diversity may have been underestimated, and the donors were mostly white British, with more females than males.

The repertoire was sequenced with immunoSEQ multiplex PCR; TCRdb's copy has only in-frame clones and lacks some. The repertoire holds around 120,000 clones, with 92% as singletons. Trimming removed 1 base at V and 7 bases at J, with 10 bases between. The germline V gene has CDR1 SEHNR and CDR2 FQNEAQ (reference sequence). The CDR3 length is 14 residues. Analysis merged second doses at about 4 or about 12 weeks. With regard to this clone: Its cognate antigen is unknown. Other DNA sequences within the sample encode an identical CDR3.

The chain links TRBV7-9 to TRBJ1-4; D ambiguous. This TCR was recovered from an adult who received the AZD1222 COVID-19 vaccine. This material consisted of peripheral blood, taken 28 days after the second AZD1222 dose. CDR3 in DNA: TGTGCCAGCAGCTTAGTGGGGAACGGTGAAAAACTGTTTTTT. Its translation is CASSLVGNGEKLFF.